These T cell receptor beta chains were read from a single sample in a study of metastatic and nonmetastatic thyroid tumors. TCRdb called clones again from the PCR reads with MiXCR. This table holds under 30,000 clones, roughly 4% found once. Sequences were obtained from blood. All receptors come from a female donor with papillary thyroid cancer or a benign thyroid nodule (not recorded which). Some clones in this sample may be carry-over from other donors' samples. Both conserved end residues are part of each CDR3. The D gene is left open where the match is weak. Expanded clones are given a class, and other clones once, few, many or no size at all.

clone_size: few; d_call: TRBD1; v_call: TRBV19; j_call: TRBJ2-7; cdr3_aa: CATRAGGYEQYF; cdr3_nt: TGTGCCACCAGGGCAGGGGGCTACGAGCAGTACTTC
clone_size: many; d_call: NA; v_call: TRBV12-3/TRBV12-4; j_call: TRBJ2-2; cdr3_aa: CASSPRRSGELFF; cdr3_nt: TGTGCCAGCAGTCCAAGGAGGTCCGGGGAGCTGTTTTTT
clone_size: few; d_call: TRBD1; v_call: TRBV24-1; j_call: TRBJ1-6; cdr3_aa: CATSDLLTGGYSPLHF; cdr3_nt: TGTGCCACCAGTGACCTCTTAACAGGGGGCTATTCACCCCTCCACTTT
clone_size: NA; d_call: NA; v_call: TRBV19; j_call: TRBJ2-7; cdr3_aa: CASGADWNEQYF; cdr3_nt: TGTGCCAGTGGAGCTGACTGGAACGAGCAGTACTTC
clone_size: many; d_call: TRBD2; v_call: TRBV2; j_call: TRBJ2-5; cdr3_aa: CASSEFTFSELAGEETQYF; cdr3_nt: TGTGCCAGCAGTGAGTTCACCTTTTCGGAACTAGCGGGAGAAGAGACCCAGTACTTC
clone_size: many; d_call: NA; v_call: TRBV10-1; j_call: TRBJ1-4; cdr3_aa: CASSDHKESNEKLFF; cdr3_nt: TGCGCCAGCAGTGACCATAAGGAGTCTAATGAAAAACTGTTTTTT
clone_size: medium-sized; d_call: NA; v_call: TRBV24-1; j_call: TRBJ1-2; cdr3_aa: CATGDLNYGYTF; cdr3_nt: TGTGCCACCGGGGACTTAAACTATGGCTACACCTTC
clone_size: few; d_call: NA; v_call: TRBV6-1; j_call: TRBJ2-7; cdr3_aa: CASRPAHAEQYF; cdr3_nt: TGTGCCAGCAGGCCCGCCCACGCCGAGCAGTACTTC
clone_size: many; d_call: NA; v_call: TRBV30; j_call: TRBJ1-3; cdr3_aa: CAWSVGLSGNTIYF; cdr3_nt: TGTGCCTGGAGTGTAGGACTCTCTGGAAACACCATATATTTT
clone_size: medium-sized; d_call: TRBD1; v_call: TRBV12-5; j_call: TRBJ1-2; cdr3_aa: CASGTGIGYTF; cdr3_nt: TGTGCTAGTGGGACAGGGATCGGCTACACCTTC
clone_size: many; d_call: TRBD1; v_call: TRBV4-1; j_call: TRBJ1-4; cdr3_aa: CASSRYTGGVDEKLFF; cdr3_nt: TGCGCCAGCAGCCGCTACACAGGGGGCGTTGATGAAAAACTGTTTTTT
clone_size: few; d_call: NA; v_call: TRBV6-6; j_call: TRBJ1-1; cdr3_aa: CASSYSTGFEAFF; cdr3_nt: TGTGCCAGCAGTTACTCAACGGGATTTGAAGCTTTCTTT
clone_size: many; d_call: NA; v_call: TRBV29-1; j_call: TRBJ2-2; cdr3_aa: CSVQDRLNTGELFF; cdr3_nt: TGCAGCGTCCAAGACAGACTAAACACCGGGGAGCTGTTTTTT
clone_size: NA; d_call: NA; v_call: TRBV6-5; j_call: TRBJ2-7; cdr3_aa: CASSYLYEQYF; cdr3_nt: TGTGCCAGCAGTTACTTGTACGAGCAGTACTTC